The next 29 T cell receptor beta chains were all read from a single sample in a study of blood T cell repertoires in COVID-19. The data were produced by immunoSEQ multiplex PCR, yet TCRdb's version contains in-frame clones alone and is incomplete. In the table there are approximately 150,000 clones, approximately 78% of which are singletons. The material sequenced was peripheral blood. Receptor source: a human donor in a cohort sampled during active COVID-19.

This chain links TRBV27 with TRBJ2-3; 8 nucleotides align to TRBD2. With 3 bases clipped from V and 2 bases from J, the junction kept 7 bases outside the gene matches. Germline V lookup: CDR1 MNHEY, CDR2 SMNVEV (reference sequence). This CDR3 contains 16 residues. DNA for the CDR3: TGTGCCAGCAGTTTTCGAGCGGGGGATGTCACAGATACGCAGTATTTT. Residues: CASSFRAGDVTDTQYF.

The chain combines TRBV7-6 with TRBJ2-2, with D perhaps TRBD2 (6 bases). The CDR3 is 15 residues long. The V end lost 4 bases, the J end lost 2 bases, and 11 bases lay between the germline ends. Germline loops: CDR1 SGHVS, CDR2 FNYEAQ. The CDR3 DNA sequence: TGTGCCAGCAGCTACGAGCGGGCAAACACCGGGGAGCTGTTTTTT. It translates to CASSYERANTGELFF.

In this sample, this clone turned up a few times. The chain has TRBV29-1 and TRBJ1-2; D may be TRBD1 (5 bases). Germline-derived CDR1 and CDR2 are SQVTM and ANQGSEA. Trimming pared 6 bases from V and 2 bases from J, leaving 16 bases between. The CDR3 is 14 residues long. Here the CDR3 DNA reads TGCAGCGTATATGACAGTAGGGCCAACTATGGCTACACCTTC. Encoded protein: CSVYDSRANYGYTF.

The CDR3 DNA follows: TGTGCCAGTTCGACAGTCCGTGATTATAATTCACCCCTCCACTTT. This sequence encodes CASSTVRDYNSPLHF. The V and J genes are TRBV28 and TRBJ1-6; tentative D call: TRBD1 (5 bases). Germline V gives CDR1 MDHEN, CDR2 SYDVKM. The CDR3 totals 15 residues. V lost 9 bases and J 4 bases, leaving 16 bases between the germline ends.

V gene TRBV19 combines with J gene TRBJ2-7; the D gene is possibly TRBD1 (5 bases). There are 16 residues in the CDR3. The germline V gene has CDR1 LNHDA and CDR2 SQIVND (reference sequence). V shed 6 bases and J shed 0 bases, with 18 bases lying between them. The CDR3 here is CASSIWGEGVSYEQYF. CDR3 DNA: TGTGCCAGTAGCATATGGGGTGAAGGGGTCTCCTACGAGCAGTACTTC. Full variable domain (remainder filled in from reference TRBV19 and TRBJ2-7): DGGITQSPKYLFRKEGQNVTLSCEQNLNHDAMYWYRQDPGQGLRLIYYSQIVNDFQKGDIAEGYSVSREKKESFPLTVTSAQKNPTAFYLCASSIWGEGVSYEQYFGPGTRLTVT.

V is TRBV19 and J is TRBJ2-3, with D unresolved. Per germline, CDR1 LNHDA and CDR2 SQIVND (reference sequence). CDR3 length: 12 residues. The V end lost 5 bases, the J end lost 4 bases, and 7 bases lay between the germline ends. The CDR3 DNA reads as TGTGCCAGTAGTTTTCTAGCAGATACGCAGTATTTT. It is translated as CASSFLADTQYF.

The V gene is TRBV7-6, the J gene TRBJ1-2, with D possibly matching TRBD1 (6 bases). The V gene lost 1 base and the J gene lost 6 bases, with 9 bases spanning the gap. CDR1 is SGHVS, CDR2 FNYEAQ, per germline. The CDR3 runs to 13 residues. CDR3 loop: CASSLGGGDGYTF. The CDR3 coding sequence is TGTGCCAGCAGCTTAGGAGGGGGAGATGGCTACACCTTC. Variable domain in full (rest from reference TRBV7-6 and TRBJ1-2): GAGVSQSPRYKVTKRGQDVALRCDPISGHVSLYWYRQALGQGPEFLTYFNYEAQQDKSGLPNDRFSAERPEGSISTLTIQRTEQRDSAMYRCASSLGGGDGYTFGSGTRLTVV.

The chain is built from TRBV11-2 and TRBJ2-2; TRBD2 matches at 14 bases. The CDR3 has 19 amino acids. The germline CDR1 and CDR2 sequences are SGHAT and FQNNGV. The V and J ends lost 0 bases and 4 bases, in that order; junction bases with no gene match: 7. CDR3 amino acids: CASSLDFGLAGGATGELFF. The CDR3 DNA is TGTGCCAGCAGCTTAGATTTCGGACTAGCGGGGGGAGCCACCGGGGAGCTGTTTTTT. Using reference TRBV11-2 and TRBJ2-2 for the parts outside the CDR3, the full variable domain is EAGVAQSPRYKIIEKRQSVAFWCNPISGHATLYWYQQILGQGPKLLIQFQNNGVVDDSQLPKDRFSAERLKGVDSTLKIQPAKLEDSAVYLCASSLDFGLAGGATGELFFGEGSRLTVL.

Here the CDR3 reads CASSPGSLQTDLNTEAFF. CDR3 coding DNA: TGCGCCAGCAGCCCAGGCTCCCTCCAGACAGACCTGAACACTGAAGCTTTCTTT. The rearrangement joins TRBV4-3 to TRBJ1-1, with a possible D match to TRBD1 (5 bases). The CDR3 runs 18 residues. The V end was cut by 4 bases, the J end by 0 bases, with 21 bases between. Germline V CDR1 and CDR2: LGHNA, YSLEER.

The sample holds one count of this clone. The chain has TRBV27 and TRBJ2-7; 11 bases agree with TRBD1. Germline V gives CDR1 MNHEY, CDR2 SMNVEV (reference sequence). This CDR3 region has 15 residues. V dropped 1 base and J dropped 4; count of bases not matched to a gene: 3. DNA of the CDR3: TGTGCCAGCAGTTTATGGGGGGACAGGGGGTACGAGCAGTACTTC. Translation gives CASSLWGDRGYEQYF.

The chain joins TRBV7-2 to TRBJ2-3; 10 bases are a match to TRBD1. CDR1 is SGHTA and CDR2 is FQGNSA in the germline V gene. CDR3 length: 14 residues. J gave up 8 bases and V 5 bases, and 7 bases lay outside the gene matches. Here the CDR3 reads CASSLGDRGGTQYF. In DNA, the CDR3 is TGTGCCAGCAGCCTAGGGGACAGGGGAGGTACGCAGTATTTT.

The gene calls are TRBV9 and TRBJ1-1; 7 bases align to TRBD1. The trim removed 4 bases at V and 1 base at J, leaving 7 bases unmatched. The CDR3 covers 15 residues. The germline V gene encodes CDR1 SGDLS and CDR2 YYNGEE. The CDR3 nucleotides are TGTGCCAGCAGCCCGAGGGGGCCGGAGAACACTGAAGCTTTCTTT. It yields the protein CASSPRGPENTEAFF.

The chain uses TRBV9 and TRBJ2-7; 10 nucleotides align to TRBD2. The germline V gene has CDR1 SGDLS and CDR2 YYNGEE. The CDR3 totals 14 residues. The V segment lost 4 bases and the J segment 3 bases; nucleotides outside the gene matches: 4. Written as DNA, the CDR3 is TGTGCCAGCAGCCCCACTAGCGGGGTCTACGAGCAGTACTTC. Protein sequence: CASSPTSGVYEQYF.

The chain recombines TRBV27 with TRBJ2-1; 12 bases are shared with TRBD1. The CDR3 runs to 15 residues. V was pared by 0 bases and J by 8 bases, with 2 bases of the junction left unmatched. Germline CDR1 is MNHEY and CDR2 is SMNVEV (reference sequence). The CDR3 reads CASSLSGTGGHEQFF. CDR3 in DNA: TGTGCCAGCAGTTTATCCGGGACAGGGGGCCATGAGCAGTTCTTC.

This clone was counted between two and nine times. The CDR3 loop reads CASSFRDRGPSTEAFF. Written as DNA, the CDR3 is TGTGCCAGTAGTTTCCGGGACAGGGGGCCGAGCACTGAAGCTTTCTTT. The chain is built from TRBV19 and TRBJ1-1; 12 bases fit TRBD1. This CDR3 is 16 amino acids long. J lost 4 bases, V lost 5 bases, and 8 bases had no gene match. The germline CDR1 and CDR2 sequences are LNHDA and SQIVND (reference sequence).

The gene calls are TRBV4-3 and TRBJ2-2; D possibly corresponds to TRBD1 (6 bases). Trimming stripped 5 bases from V and 7 bases from J, with 8 bases between. The germline V gene has CDR1 LGHNA and CDR2 YSLEER. The CDR3 sequence is 12 residues long. CDR3 sequence (DNA): TGCGCCAGCAGCAGGGGGTTCGGGGAGCTGTTTTTT. Amino acid sequence: CASSRGFGELFF.

The genes are TRBV7-9 and TRBJ2-7; 10 bases agree with TRBD2. CDR3 size: 15 residues. CDR1 SEHNR and CDR2 FQNEAQ come from the germline V gene (reference sequence). V lost 0 bases to trimming and J lost 6 bases; unmatched junction nucleotides: 5. This chain's CDR3 is CASSLASGRALEQYF. The CDR3 DNA is TGTGCCAGCAGCTTAGCCAGCGGGAGGGCCCTCGAGCAGTACTTC.

This clone was seen a few times. V gene TRBV5-8 combines with J gene TRBJ1-2, with D unresolved. V lost 3 bases and J 4 bases, leaving 19 bases between the germline ends. The germline V gene has CDR1 SGHTS and CDR2 YDEGEE. The CDR3 has 16 amino acids. The CDR3: CASSSPAAGVTYGYTF. Here the CDR3 DNA reads TGTGCCAGCAGCTCCCCGGCCGCCGGGGTAACCTATGGCTACACCTTC. The entire variable domain, with the rest obtained from reference TRBV5-8 and TRBJ1-2, is as follows: EAGVTQSPTHLIKTRGQQATLRCSPISGHTSVYWYQQALGLGLQFLLWYDEGEERNRGNFPPRFSGRQFPNYSSELNVNALELEDSALYLCASSSPAAGVTYGYTFGSGTRLTVV.

The chain links TRBV4-3 to TRBJ2-2, with TRBD1 matching over 8 bases. CDR3 length equals 17 residues. Germline V gene sequence: CDR1 LGHNA, CDR2 YSLEER. Trimming took 1 base from V and 5 from J; bases not matched to a gene: 9. The CDR3 loop is CASSQVGVTGVTGELFF. CDR3 nucleotides: TGCGCCAGCAGCCAAGTGGGGGTGACAGGGGTAACCGGGGAGCTGTTTTTT.

On this clone: The same CDR3 arises from other DNA sequences in this sample as well. The V and J genes are TRBV27 and TRBJ1-2; D perhaps matches TRBD1 (5 bases). The V gene's germline CDR1 is MNHEY and CDR2 SMNVEV (reference sequence). The CDR3 runs 13 residues. Trimming removed 8 bases from V and 2 bases from J, with 12 bases in between. The CDR3 DNA reads TGTGCCAGCTCCCTTCGGGGGAACTATGGCTACACCTTC. This gives the protein CASSLRGNYGYTF.

This clone was found once. The chain is built from TRBV27 and TRBJ2-5; 8 nucleotides agree with TRBD2. CDR3 length: 14 residues. After removal of 6 bases from V and 6 bases from J, the junction contained 9 bases not matched to a gene. Germline values: CDR1 MNHEY, CDR2 SMNVEV (reference sequence). The CDR3 region is CASSPGLEAKTQYF. CDR3 DNA: TGTGCCAGCAGCCCGGGACTAGAAGCGAAGACCCAGTACTTC.

This chain uses TRBV19 with TRBJ1-2; 8 positions match TRBD1. V gave up 6 bases and J gave up 6 bases; unmatched junction bases: 6. The germline CDR1 and CDR2 sequences are LNHDA and SQIVND (reference sequence). The CDR3 is 13 amino acids. CDR3: CASRLTGDNGYTF. In DNA, the CDR3 is TGTGCCAGTAGATTGACAGGGGATAATGGCTACACCTTC.

V gene TRBV4-3 combines with J gene TRBJ2-2, with D tentatively TRBD1 (5 bases). Germline CDR1 LGHNA, CDR2 YSLEER. The CDR3 consists of 14 residues. V lost 1 base, J lost 14 bases, and 17 bases lay in between. Here the CDR3 DNA reads TGCGCCAGCAGCCAAGGAGCACAGGCCCCCCTACTGTTTTTT. It is translated as CASSQGAQAPLLFF.

The chain employs TRBV18 and TRBJ2-7; D is unresolved. Per the germline V gene, CDR1 is KGHSH and CDR2 is LQKENI. Between the trimmed V and J ends, which lost 2 bases and 2 bases, there was a span of 13 bases. CDR3 length: 15 amino acids. Here the CDR3 DNA reads TGTGCCAGCTCACCAGGTAGACATACCACCTACGAGCAGTACTTC. Translation gives CASSPGRHTTYEQYF.

The chain recombines TRBV2 with TRBJ1-5, with 7 bases lining up with TRBD1. Germline CDR1 and CDR2: SNHLY and FYNNEI. This CDR3 is 15 amino acids long. V dropped 6 bases and J dropped 1; count of bases not matched to a gene: 6. The CDR3 loop reads CASSAGTVSNQPQHF. The CDR3 region has the DNA TGTGCCAGCAGCGCCGGGACAGTCAGCAATCAGCCCCAGCATTTT.

The rearrangement uses TRBV6-6 and TRBJ1-4; D unresolved. Germline-derived CDR1 and CDR2 are MNHNY and SVGAGI (reference sequence). The CDR3 runs to 14 residues. The ends were cut back, 0 bases at V and 3 bases at J, with 5 bases in the middle. CDR3 loop: CASSYSGSNEKLFF. DNA for the CDR3: TGTGCCAGCAGTTACTCGGGCTCTAATGAAAAACTGTTTTTT.

This chain uses TRBV23-1 with TRBJ2-1, with unresolved D. TRBV23-1 is placed among ORFs of uncertain function. This CDR3 spans 16 amino acids. V was shortened by 2 bases and J by 12 bases, with 23 bases between the two germline ends. The CDR3 sequence is CASSQLGNGEIRGQFF. CDR3 coding DNA: TGCGCCAGCAGTCAACTCGGCAATGGAGAGATACGCGGGCAGTTCTTC.

CDR3 DNA: TGTGCCAGCAGCCCTGGGGAGGAGACATACGAGCAGTACTTC. It yields the protein CASSPGEETYEQYF. The chain carries TRBV7-7 and TRBJ2-7; weak D call: TRBD2 (6 bases). Germline V gene data show CDR1 as SSHAT and CDR2 as FNYEAQ (reference sequence). The CDR3 has 14 amino acids. V gave up 5 bases and J gave up 4 bases, with 15 bases separating them.

This chain joins TRBV29-1 and TRBJ2-7, with D tentatively TRBD2 (5 bases). Germline V gene lookup returns CDR1 SQVTM and CDR2 ANQGSEA. The CDR3 length is 13 residues. V lost 1 base and J 4 bases, leaving 11 bases between the germline ends. The CDR3 sequence: CSVEAEGGYEQYF. The CDR3 bases are TGCAGCGTTGAAGCTGAGGGTGGGTACGAGCAGTACTTC.